These T cell receptor beta chains were read from a single sample in a study of blood T cells in healthy people across ages. TCRdb re-analysed the 5' RACE reads in MiXCR, keeping a single row per CDR3 protein. There are around 1,800,000 distinct CDR3 sequences in the sample; about two fifths occur only once, and approximately 22% lies in the top ten. The sequenced sample consisted of blood. These receptors were taken from a human donor in good health. The CDR3 runs from the conserved cysteine through the conserved F or W. The D gene is left open where the match is weak. Clone size is stated in some rows and not others, as once, few, many or a class when expanded.

j_call,v_call,d_call,clone_size,cdr3_nt,cdr3_aa
TRBJ2-3,TRBV29-1,TRBD2,few,TGCAGCGTCCCGGGACTAGGAACAGATGCGCAGTATTTT,CSVPGLGTDAQYF
TRBJ2-3,TRBV5-5,NA,NA,TGTGCCAGCAGCTCCCCAGGGAATCCAGATACGCAGTATTTT,CASSSPGNPDTQYF
TRBJ2-3,TRBV5-5,NA,few,TGTGCCAGCAGACCGGACACTAATACGCAGTATTTT,CASRPDTNTQYF
TRBJ2-3,TRBV6-2/TRBV6-3,NA,few,TGTGCCAGCAGTTACTCGATACCCTTAACACTCACAGATACGCAGTATTTT,CASSYSIPLTLTDTQYF
TRBJ2-1,TRBV6-5,NA,once,TGTGCCAGCAGTTACTCGTTGCCTAGCGAGTTCTACAATGAGCAGTTCTTC,CASSYSLPSEFYNEQFF
TRBJ2-7,TRBV29-1,TRBD1,NA,TGCAGCGTTACCCTACGGACAGGGGGTAACGAGCAGTACTTC,CSVTLRTGGNEQYF
TRBJ2-3,TRBV4-3,TRBD1,NA,TGCGCCAGCAGCCAGGACAGGGGTCCTTACACAGATACGCAGTATTTT,CASSQDRGPYTDTQYF
TRBJ1-5,TRBV6-6,TRBD1,NA,TGTGCCAGCAGTTACGTACAGGGGGCTTCGTTTCAGCCCCAGCATTTT,CASSYVQGASFQPQHF
TRBJ1-2,TRBV29-1,NA,once,TGCAGCATTACAACCGGGGGAGAGACCAACTATGGCTACACCTTC,CSITTGGETNYGYTF
TRBJ2-1,TRBV27,TRBD1,NA,TGTGCCAGCGGTCGGGACAGCTACAATGAGCAGTTCTTC,CASGRDSYNEQFF
TRBJ2-3,TRBV4-2,NA,once,TGTGCCAGCAGCCAAATATCGACAGAGCCTGGCGATACGCAGTATTTT,CASSQISTEPGDTQYF
TRBJ2-1,TRBV7-9,NA,NA,TGTGCCAGCAGCCATGGGGGAAACCCCTACAATGAGCAGTTCTTC,CASSHGGNPYNEQFF
TRBJ2-1,TRBV24-1,NA,NA,TGTGCCACCAGTGGGCCCTTGGGGGAGCAGTTCTTC,CATSGPLGEQFF
TRBJ2-7,TRBV12-3/TRBV12-4,NA,NA,TGTGCCAGCAGTGATACATTTGGGTACGAGCAGTACTTC,CASSDTFGYEQYF
TRBJ2-1,TRBV4-3,NA,NA,TGCGCCAGCAGCCAAGCCCTGGGGGACGCACACAATGAGCAGTTCTTC,CASSQALGDAHNEQFF
TRBJ1-2,TRBV10-3,NA,NA,TGTGCCATCAGCGCCAGGGGTAACTATGGCTACACCTTC,CAISARGNYGYTF
TRBJ2-7,TRBV29-1,TRBD1,few,TGCAGCGTTGAAGACATGACAGGGAGTTCCTACGAGCAGTACTTC,CSVEDMTGSSYEQYF
TRBJ2-5,TRBV7-9,NA,NA,TGTGCCAGCAGCCGGACTCCTAGCTGGGAGACCCAGTACTTC,CASSRTPSWETQYF
TRBJ2-3,TRBV10-3,NA,once,TGTGCCATCAGTGTGGGGGGCGGGGGAGCAGATACGCAGTATTTT,CAISVGGGGADTQYF
TRBJ1-2,TRBV28,NA,NA,TGTGCCAGCAGTTTTAATGACAGATCTGGCTACACCTTC,CASSFNDRSGYTF
TRBJ2-5,TRBV6-1,NA,NA,TGTGCCAGCAGCCGTGAGGGGCAAGAGACCCAGTACTTC,CASSREGQETQYF
TRBJ2-5,TRBV4-2,NA,many,TGTGCCAGCAGCCAAGGCCTTGTAGAGACCCAGTACTTC,CASSQGLVETQYF
TRBJ1-1,TRBV20-1,TRBD1,NA,TGCAGTGTTGACAGGGGCAATGGTGAAGCTTTCTTT,CSVDRGNGEAFF
TRBJ2-1,TRBV6-5,NA,few,TGTGCCACGACCTCCGGGACTGGGGACAATGAGCAGTTCTTC,CATTSGTGDNEQFF
TRBJ2-1,TRBV7-3,NA,NA,TGTGCCAGCAGCTTAACATGGGTCGATGAGCAGTTCTTC,CASSLTWVDEQFF
TRBJ2-1,TRBV7-9,TRBD2,few,TGTGCCAGCAGCTTAACGGGGGGGCCGAGTGAGCAGTTCTTC,CASSLTGGPSEQFF
TRBJ2-3,TRBV6-4,TRBD2,NA,TGTGCCAGCAGTGAACGGGGGGGCCACACAGATACGCAGTATTTT,CASSERGGHTDTQYF
TRBJ1-3,TRBV7-9,NA,NA,TGTGCCAGCAGCTCCCAGCCGGGACATCTCTCTGGAAACACCATATATTTT,CASSSQPGHLSGNTIYF
TRBJ2-5,TRBV29-1,NA,NA,TGCGGCGTTGGAAGGACTGTTCAAGAGACCCAGTACTTC,CGVGRTVQETQYF
TRBJ2-7,TRBV7-3,NA,NA,TGTGCCAGCAGCTTATGGGCCGGGGTCTCCTACGAGCAGTACTTC,CASSLWAGVSYEQYF
TRBJ2-7,TRBV9,NA,many,TGTGCCAGCAGTCGGACAGAATCTACCTACGAGCAGTACTTC,CASSRTESTYEQYF
TRBJ2-4,TRBV5-1,NA,many,TGCGCCAGCAGCTTGGTCCCCAGCGGCGGCTTAGCCAAAAACATTCAGTACTTC,CASSLVPSGGLAKNIQYF
TRBJ2-7,TRBV14,TRBD1,NA,TGTGCCAGCAGCGGAACAGGGGGCCGCTCTTATAGATTCTACGAGCAGTACTTC,CASSGTGGRSYRFYEQYF
TRBJ2-7,TRBV20-1,NA,NA,TGCAGTGCTAGTTGGCCGGGACCCGCCCGCGAGCAGTACTTC,CSASWPGPAREQYF
TRBJ2-1,TRBV6-4,TRBD2,few,TGTGCCAGCAGTGTGACTCCCACTAGCGGGGGGTATGAGCAGTTCTTC,CASSVTPTSGGYEQFF
TRBJ2-1,TRBV12-3/TRBV12-4,NA,NA,TGTGCCAGCAGTCTCCTCTCCGGGGGAATGGGGAATGAGCAGTTCTTC,CASSLLSGGMGNEQFF
TRBJ1-2,TRBV6-4,NA,few,TGTGCCAGCAGTGAAGGCGAGGGTAACTATGGCTACACCTTC,CASSEGEGNYGYTF
TRBJ2-7,TRBV20-1,TRBD2,many,TGCAGTGCTAGAGATCTGGCTAGCGGGGGGGCCCGGGAGCAGTACTTC,CSARDLASGGAREQYF
TRBJ1-2,TRBV6-1,NA,NA,TGTGCCAGCAGTTCATTCGTCGGAGATACTAACTATGGCTACACCTTC,CASSSFVGDTNYGYTF
TRBJ1-2,TRBV4-3,NA,NA,TGCGCCAGCAGCCAGGGACCGGACACCGCTACCTATGGCTACACCTTC,CASSQGPDTATYGYTF
TRBJ1-2,TRBV29-1,NA,NA,TGCAGCGTTGAACTACCCACGAAAGGCTACACCTTC,CSVELPTKGYTF
TRBJ2-1,TRBV15,TRBD1,NA,TGTGCCACCAGCAGAGCCCTCACCGGGACAGCCTACAATGAGCAGTTCTTC,CATSRALTGTAYNEQFF
TRBJ2-7,TRBV29-1,TRBD2,NA,TGCAGCGTTGGGGGAGCGGGAGTTAACTACGAGCAGTACTTC,CSVGGAGVNYEQYF
TRBJ2-3,TRBV5-1,NA,NA,TGCGCCAGCAGCTTACTACCCGCGACTAGTAGGGCCGGAGATACGCAGTATTTT,CASSLLPATSRAGDTQYF
TRBJ2-3,TRBV14,TRBD2,few,TGTGCCAGCAGCCTGCTAGCTAGCGGAGTATCACTCCTCGGCACAGATACGCAGTATTTT,CASSLLASGVSLLGTDTQYF
TRBJ1-3,TRBV29-1,NA,NA,TGCAGCGTTGAAGATTCCGTGGAAGGAAACACCATATATTTT,CSVEDSVEGNTIYF
TRBJ2-3,TRBV27,NA,few,TGTGCCAGCAGTCCTTCTTGGTCGAGGAGGGATACGCAGTATTTT,CASSPSWSRRDTQYF
TRBJ2-7,TRBV5-1,NA,NA,TGCGCCGGCAGCTTGGGGGGCTCCTTTCCCTACGAGCAGTACTTC,CAGSLGGSFPYEQYF
TRBJ1-5,TRBV4-2,NA,NA,TGTGCCAGCAGCCATTCACGGGACAATCAGCCCCAGCATTTT,CASSHSRDNQPQHF
TRBJ1-2,TRBV12-3/TRBV12-4,TRBD1,NA,TGTGCCAGCAGTTCCTCGACAGGGTCAAAATACTATGGCTACACCTTC,CASSSSTGSKYYGYTF
TRBJ2-2,TRBV9,NA,NA,TGTGCCAGCAGCGACAGTAGGGGGAACACCGGGGAGCTGTTTTTT,CASSDSRGNTGELFF
TRBJ2-5,TRBV12-3/TRBV12-4,NA,few,TGTGCCAGCAGTTTACGGGGGGCTGGAGAAGAGACCCAGTACTTC,CASSLRGAGEETQYF
TRBJ1-5,TRBV2,NA,NA,TGTGCCAGCTGGAGCGGGGTACCGAAACCCCAGCATTTT,CASWSGVPKPQHF